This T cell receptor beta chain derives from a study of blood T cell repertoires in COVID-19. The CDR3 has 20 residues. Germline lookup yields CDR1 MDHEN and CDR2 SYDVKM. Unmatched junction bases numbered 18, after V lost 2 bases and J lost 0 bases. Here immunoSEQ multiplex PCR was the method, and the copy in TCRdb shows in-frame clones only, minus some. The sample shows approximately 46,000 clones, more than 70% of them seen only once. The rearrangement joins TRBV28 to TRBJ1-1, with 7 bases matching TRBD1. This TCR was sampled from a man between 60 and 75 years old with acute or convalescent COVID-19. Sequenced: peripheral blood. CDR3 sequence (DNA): TGTGCCAGCAGTTTAAGGTGGGACAGCAGAAGTCTAGAGATGAACACTGAAGCTTTCTTT. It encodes CASSLRWDSRSLEMNTEAFF.